The clone carrying this T cell receptor (beta chain) was counted a single time. Its antigen is still unknown. The sample comes from a study of T cell responses to AZD1222 COVID-19 vaccine. Trimming took off 3 bases at V and 0 bases at J, with 9 bases between the two ends. Germline CDR1 is LNHNV and CDR2 is YYDKDF (reference sequence). The CDR3 contains 14 residues. Study-level points and caveats: Across spike, vaccine-associated CD4 TCRs were found, dominant at 160-218 and 743-854. Mostly white British, mostly female donors; authors suggested clonal diversity may be underestimated. After the peak T cell response, and only then, were repertoires sampled. Regions left unmutated in variants are reportedly the target of nearly half of spike-specific TCRs.

Repertoires were generated with immunoSEQ multiplex PCR, while TCRdb's copy carries only in-frame clones and drops some. The data contain some 200,000 clones, roughly 91% of them seen just once; the ten biggest clones take up less than 1.2%. The clonotype was recovered from an adult in good health. The V call is TRBV15, the J call TRBJ2-7; D not resolved. The sample in question was peripheral blood, obtained on day 0 of MenACWY control vaccination. The chain's CDR3 is CATSSPGASYEQYF. CDR3 bases: TGTGCCACCAGCAGTCCAGGAGCCTCCTACGAGCAGTACTTC.